This TCR beta chain was sequenced during a study of shared clonotypes between healthy human individuals. The germline V gene has CDR1 LGHNA and CDR2 YSLEER. The CDR3 contains 15 residues. V was shortened by 3 bases and J by 2 bases, with 13 bases between the two germline ends. The assay was immunoSEQ multiplex PCR, and TCRdb's table has in-frame clones only and misses some. Counted here are about 470,000 clones, 70% to 80% occurring once; the ten biggest clones make up 13%. The receptor comes from a woman aged 40 to 49 in good health. Some clones in this sample may be carry-over from other donors' samples. The V call is TRBV4-3, the J call TRBJ1-2, with unresolved D. The source material was PBMCs. The CDR3 is CASSQGRVKNYGYTF. In DNA, the CDR3 is TGCGCCAGCAGCCAGGGGAGGGTGAAGAACTATGGCTACACCTTC.